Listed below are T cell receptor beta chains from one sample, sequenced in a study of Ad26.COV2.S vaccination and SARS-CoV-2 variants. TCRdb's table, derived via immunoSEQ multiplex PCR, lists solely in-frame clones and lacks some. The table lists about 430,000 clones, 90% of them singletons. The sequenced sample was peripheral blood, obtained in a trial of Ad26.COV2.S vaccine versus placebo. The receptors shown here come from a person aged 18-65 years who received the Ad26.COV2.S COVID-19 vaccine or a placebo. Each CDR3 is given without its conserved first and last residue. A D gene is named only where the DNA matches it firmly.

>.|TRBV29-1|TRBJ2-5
SVEFPLGRGLSETQY
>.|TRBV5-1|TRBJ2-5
ASSYSHGGQETQY
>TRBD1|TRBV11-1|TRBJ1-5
ASSSGQGLHQPQH
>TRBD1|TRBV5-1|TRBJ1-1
ASSLFPSGQGGLNTEAF
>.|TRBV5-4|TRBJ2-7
ASSFLGAGVEQY
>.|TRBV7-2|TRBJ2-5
ASSSPPQETQY
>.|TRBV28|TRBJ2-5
ASSTFLGGQETQY
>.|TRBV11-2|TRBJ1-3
ASSLDRSAGNTIY
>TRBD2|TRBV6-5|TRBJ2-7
ASSQGLAGGYEQY
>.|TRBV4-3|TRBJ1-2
ASSQAGGSNYGYT
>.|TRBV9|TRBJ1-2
ASSEGPGGNYGYT
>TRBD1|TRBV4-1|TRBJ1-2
ASSQDRGQGDYGYT
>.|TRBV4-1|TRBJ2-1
ASSQDSRSYNEQF
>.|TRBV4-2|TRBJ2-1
ASSQVVALGEQF
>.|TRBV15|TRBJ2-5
ATSREYPGRPY
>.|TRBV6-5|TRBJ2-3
ASSYAGTSTDTQY
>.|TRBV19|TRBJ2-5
ASSRLLKETQY
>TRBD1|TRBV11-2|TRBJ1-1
ASSLAFPHRGDTEAF
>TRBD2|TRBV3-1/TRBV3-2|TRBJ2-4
ASSQDRLRTSGIPIQY
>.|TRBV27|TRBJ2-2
ASSPRVVRAADTGELF
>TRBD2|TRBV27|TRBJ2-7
ASSSRGTIYEQY
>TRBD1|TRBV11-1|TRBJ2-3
ASSYGTGTESDTQY
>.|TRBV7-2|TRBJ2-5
ASSPQGGQAQY
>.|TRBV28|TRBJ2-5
ASSLRRQAQETQY
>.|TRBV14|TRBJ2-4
ASSHGGQAGIQY
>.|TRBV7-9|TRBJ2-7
ASSYGSYEQY
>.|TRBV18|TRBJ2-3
ASSPSGGTDTQY
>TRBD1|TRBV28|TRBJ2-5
AGSSPGQGKETQY
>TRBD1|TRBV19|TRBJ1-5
ASSLRPGQGNNQPQH
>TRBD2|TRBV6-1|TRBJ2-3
ASSEYYGGEADTQY
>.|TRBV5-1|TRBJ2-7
ASSLEPGASYEQY
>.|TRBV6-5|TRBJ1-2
ASNRGGGYGYT
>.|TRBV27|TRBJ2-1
ASSLFGAGLYNEQF
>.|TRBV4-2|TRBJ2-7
ASSQEGTLDSYEQY
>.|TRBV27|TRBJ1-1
ASSFSAGTEAF
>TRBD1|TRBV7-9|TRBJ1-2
ASSSTGTDGYT
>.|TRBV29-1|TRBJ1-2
SAGQRNYGYT
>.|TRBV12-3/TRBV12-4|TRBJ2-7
ASRNRPSYEQY
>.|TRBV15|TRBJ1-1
ATSRDSDYTEAF
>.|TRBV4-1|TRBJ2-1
ASSQDPSRSYNEQF
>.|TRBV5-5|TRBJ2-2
ASSLRAGNTGELF
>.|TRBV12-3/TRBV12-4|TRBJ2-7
ASSSQAYEQY
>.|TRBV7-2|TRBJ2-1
ASSPPIHGEQF
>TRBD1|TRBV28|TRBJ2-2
ASSLTQGATNTGELF
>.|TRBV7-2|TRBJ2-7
ASSSGTGSWDEQY
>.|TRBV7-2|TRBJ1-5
ASSLAAGQNQPQH
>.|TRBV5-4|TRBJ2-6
ASSSIDSSGANVLT
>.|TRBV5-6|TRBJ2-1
ASSLPALRYNEQF
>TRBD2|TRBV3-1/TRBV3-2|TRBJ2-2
ASSLAGLTGELF
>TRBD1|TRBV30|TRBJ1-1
AWSGTGTNTEAF
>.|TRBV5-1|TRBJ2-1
ASSLVSVYNEQF
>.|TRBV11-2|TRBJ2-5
ASSLLQETQY
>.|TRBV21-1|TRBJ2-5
ASSPRKSLGFETQY